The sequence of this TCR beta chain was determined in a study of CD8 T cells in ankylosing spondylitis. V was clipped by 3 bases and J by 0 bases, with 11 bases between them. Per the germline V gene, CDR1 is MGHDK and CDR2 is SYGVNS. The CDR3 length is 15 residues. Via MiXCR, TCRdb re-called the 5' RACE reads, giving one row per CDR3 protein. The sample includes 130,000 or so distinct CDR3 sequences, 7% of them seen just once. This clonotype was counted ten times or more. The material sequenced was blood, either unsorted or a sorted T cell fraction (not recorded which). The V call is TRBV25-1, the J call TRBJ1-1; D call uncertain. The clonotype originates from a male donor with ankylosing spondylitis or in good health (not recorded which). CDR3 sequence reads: CASSDPGGLNTEAFF. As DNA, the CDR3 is TGTGCCAGCAGTGATCCCGGCGGATTGAACACTGAAGCTTTCTTT.